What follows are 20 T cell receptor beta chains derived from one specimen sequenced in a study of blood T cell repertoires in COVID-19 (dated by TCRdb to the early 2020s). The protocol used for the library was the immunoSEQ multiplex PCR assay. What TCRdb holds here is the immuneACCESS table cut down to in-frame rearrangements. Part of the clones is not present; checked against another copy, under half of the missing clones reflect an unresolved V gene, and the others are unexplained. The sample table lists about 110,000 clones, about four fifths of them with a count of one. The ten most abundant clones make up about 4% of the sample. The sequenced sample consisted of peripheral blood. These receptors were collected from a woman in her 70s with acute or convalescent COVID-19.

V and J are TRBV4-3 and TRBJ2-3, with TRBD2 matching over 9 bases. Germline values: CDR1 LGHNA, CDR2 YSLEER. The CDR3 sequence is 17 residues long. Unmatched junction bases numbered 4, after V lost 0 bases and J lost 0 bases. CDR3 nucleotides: TGCGCCAGCAGCCAAGACCCTAGCGGGGCTAGCACAGATACGCAGTATTTT. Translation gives CASSQDPSGASTDTQYF.

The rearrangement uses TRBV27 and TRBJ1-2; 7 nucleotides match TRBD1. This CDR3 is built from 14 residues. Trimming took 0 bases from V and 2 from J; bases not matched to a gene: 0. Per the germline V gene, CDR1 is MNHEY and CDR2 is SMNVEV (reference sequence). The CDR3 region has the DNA TGTGCCAGCAGTTTATCGACAGGGAACTATGGCTACACCTTC. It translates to CASSLSTGNYGYTF.

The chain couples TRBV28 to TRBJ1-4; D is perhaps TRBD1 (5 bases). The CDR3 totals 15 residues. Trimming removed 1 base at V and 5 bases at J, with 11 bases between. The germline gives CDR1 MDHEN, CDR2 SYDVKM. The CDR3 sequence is CASSLFRAGNEKLFF. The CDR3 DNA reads TGTGCCAGCAGTTTATTCAGGGCGGGGAATGAAAAACTGTTTTTT. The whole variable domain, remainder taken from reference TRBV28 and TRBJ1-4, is DVKVTQSSRYLVKRTGEKVFLECVQDMDHENMFWYRQDPGLGLRLIYFSYDVKMKEKGDIPEGYSVSREKKERFSLILESASTNQTSMYLCASSLFRAGNEKLFFGSGTQLSVL.

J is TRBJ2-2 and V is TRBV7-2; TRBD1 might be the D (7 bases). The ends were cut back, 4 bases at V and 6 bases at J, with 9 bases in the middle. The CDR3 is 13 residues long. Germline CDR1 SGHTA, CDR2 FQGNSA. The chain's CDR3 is CASSSGGSGELFF. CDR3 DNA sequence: TGTGCCAGCAGCTCAGGGGGGTCCGGGGAGCTGTTTTTT.

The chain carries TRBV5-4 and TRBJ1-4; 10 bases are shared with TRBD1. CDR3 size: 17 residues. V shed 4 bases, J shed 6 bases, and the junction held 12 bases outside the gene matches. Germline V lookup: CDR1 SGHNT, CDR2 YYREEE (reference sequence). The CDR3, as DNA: TGTGCCAGCAGCGGGGGACAGGGGACGAGCTCGGATGAAAAACTGTTTTTT. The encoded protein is CASSGGQGTSSDEKLFF.

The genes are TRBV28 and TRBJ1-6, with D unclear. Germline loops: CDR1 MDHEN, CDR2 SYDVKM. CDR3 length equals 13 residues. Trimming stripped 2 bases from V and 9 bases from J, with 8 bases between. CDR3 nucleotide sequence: TGTGCCAGCAGTTTAAACGCGTTTTCACCCCTCCACTTT. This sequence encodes CASSLNAFSPLHF.

The CDR3 coding sequence is TGTGCCAGCAACCCAGGGAGGGACACTGAAGCTTTCTTT. It specifies CASNPGRDTEAFF. J is TRBJ1-1 and V is TRBV12-3 or TRBV12-4; the D gene is possibly TRBD1 (5 bases). The V end was cut by 7 bases, the J end by 3 bases, with 12 bases between. CDR3 size: 13 residues.

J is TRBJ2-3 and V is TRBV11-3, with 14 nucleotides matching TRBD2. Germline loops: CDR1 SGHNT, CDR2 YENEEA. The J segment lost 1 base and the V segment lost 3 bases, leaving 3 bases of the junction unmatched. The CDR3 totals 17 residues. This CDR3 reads CASSLGLAGAGTDTQYF. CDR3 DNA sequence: TGTGCCAGCAGCTTGGGACTAGCGGGGGCCGGCACAGATACGCAGTATTTT.

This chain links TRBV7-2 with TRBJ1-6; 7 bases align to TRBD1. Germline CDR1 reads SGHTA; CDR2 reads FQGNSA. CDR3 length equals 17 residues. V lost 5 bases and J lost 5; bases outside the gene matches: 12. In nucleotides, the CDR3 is TGTGCCAGCAGCCAATATGGTGGACAGGCCAATAATTCACCCCTCCACTTT. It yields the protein CASSQYGGQANNSPLHF. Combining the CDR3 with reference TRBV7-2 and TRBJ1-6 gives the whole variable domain GAGVSQSPSNKVTEKGKDVELRCDPISGHTALYWYRQSLGQGLEFLIYFQGNSAPDKSGLPSDRFSAERTGGSVSTLTIQRTQQEDSAVYLCASSQYGGQANNSPLHFGNGTRLTVT.

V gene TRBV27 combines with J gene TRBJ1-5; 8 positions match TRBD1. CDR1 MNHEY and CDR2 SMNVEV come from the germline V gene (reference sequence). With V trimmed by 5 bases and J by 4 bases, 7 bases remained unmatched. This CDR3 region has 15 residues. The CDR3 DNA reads TGTGCCAGCAGTCCCCTGAACAGGGGGAATCAGCCCCAGCATTTT. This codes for CASSPLNRGNQPQHF.

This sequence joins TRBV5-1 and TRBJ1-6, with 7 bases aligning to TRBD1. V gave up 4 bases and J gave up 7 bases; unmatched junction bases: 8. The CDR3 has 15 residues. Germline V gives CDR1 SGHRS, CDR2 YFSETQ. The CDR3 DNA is TGCGCCAGCAGCAGTCAGGGGGTAAGGAATTCACCCCTCCACTTT. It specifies CASSSQGVRNSPLHF.

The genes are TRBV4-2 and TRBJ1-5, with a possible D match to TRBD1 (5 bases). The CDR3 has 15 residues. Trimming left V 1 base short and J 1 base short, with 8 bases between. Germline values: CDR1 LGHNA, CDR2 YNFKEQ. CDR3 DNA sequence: TGTGCCAGCAGCCAAGGCGGGGGGAGCAATCAGCCCCAGCATTTT. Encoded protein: CASSQGGGSNQPQHF.

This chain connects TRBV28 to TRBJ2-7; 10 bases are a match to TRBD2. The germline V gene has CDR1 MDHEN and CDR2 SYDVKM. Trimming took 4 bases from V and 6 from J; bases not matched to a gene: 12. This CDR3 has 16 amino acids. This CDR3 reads CASSSRLAGDFLEQYF. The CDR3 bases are TGTGCCAGCAGTTCACGGCTAGCGGGAGACTTTCTCGAGCAGTACTTC.

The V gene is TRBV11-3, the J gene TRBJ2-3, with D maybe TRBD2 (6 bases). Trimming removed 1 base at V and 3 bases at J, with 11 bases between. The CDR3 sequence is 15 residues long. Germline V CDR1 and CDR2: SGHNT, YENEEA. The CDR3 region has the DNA TGTGCCAGCAGCTTAGGGCGGGGTCGGACAGATACGCAGTATTTT. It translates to CASSLGRGRTDTQYF.

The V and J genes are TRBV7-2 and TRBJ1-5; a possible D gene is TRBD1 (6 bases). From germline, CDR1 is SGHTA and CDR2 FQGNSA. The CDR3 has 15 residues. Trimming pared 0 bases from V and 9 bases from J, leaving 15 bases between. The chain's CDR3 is CASSLADRPVRPQHF. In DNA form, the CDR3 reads TGTGCCAGCAGCTTAGCCGACAGGCCCGTACGGCCCCAGCATTTT. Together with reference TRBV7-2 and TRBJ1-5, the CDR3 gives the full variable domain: GAGVSQSPSNKVTEKGKDVELRCDPISGHTALYWYRQSLGQGLEFLIYFQGNSAPDKSGLPSDRFSAERTGGSVSTLTIQRTQQEDSAVYLCASSLADRPVRPQHFGDGTRLSIL.

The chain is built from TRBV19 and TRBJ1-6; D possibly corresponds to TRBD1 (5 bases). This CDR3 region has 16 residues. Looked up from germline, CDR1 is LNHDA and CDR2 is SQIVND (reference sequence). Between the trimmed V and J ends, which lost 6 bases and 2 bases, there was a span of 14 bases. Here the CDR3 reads CASRKEGAAYNSPLHF. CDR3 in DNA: TGTGCCAGTAGGAAAGAAGGGGCCGCCTATAATTCACCCCTCCACTTT.

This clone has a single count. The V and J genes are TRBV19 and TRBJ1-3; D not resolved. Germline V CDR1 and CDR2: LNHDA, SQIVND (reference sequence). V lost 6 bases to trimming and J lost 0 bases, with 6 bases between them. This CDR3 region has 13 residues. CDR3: CASSDISGNTIYF. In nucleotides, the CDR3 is TGTGCCAGTAGCGACATCTCTGGAAACACCATATATTTT.

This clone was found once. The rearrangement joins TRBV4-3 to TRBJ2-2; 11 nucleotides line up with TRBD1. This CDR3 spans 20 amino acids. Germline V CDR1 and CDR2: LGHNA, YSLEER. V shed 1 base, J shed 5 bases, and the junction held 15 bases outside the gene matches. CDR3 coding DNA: TGCGCCAGCAGCCAAGGGGAAAGGACAGGGGGCGGGAAGATTACCGGGGAGCTGTTTTTT. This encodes CASSQGERTGGGKITGELFF.

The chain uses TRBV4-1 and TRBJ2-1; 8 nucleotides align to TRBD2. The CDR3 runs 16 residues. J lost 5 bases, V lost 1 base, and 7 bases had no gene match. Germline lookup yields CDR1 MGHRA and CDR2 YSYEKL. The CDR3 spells CASSQGGLAGHNEQFF. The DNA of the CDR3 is TGCGCCAGCAGCCAAGGAGGGCTAGCGGGCCACAATGAGCAGTTCTTC.

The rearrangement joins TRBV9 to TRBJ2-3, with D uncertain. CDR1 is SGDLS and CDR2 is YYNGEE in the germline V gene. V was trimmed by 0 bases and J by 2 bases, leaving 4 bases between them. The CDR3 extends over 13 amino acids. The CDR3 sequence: CASSVVLTDTQYF. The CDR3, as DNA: TGTGCCAGCAGCGTAGTACTCACAGATACGCAGTATTTT.